A single sample gave rise to the 17 T cell receptor beta chains below, sequenced in a study of blood T cell repertoires in COVID-19. The method was immunoSEQ multiplex PCR; TCRdb's version includes in-frame clones alone and lacks a portion of them. The repertoire holds about 480,000 clones, with 89% as singletons. The source material was peripheral blood. The receptors derive from a man aged 18 to 29 with COVID-19, enrolled during active disease.

This sequence joins TRBV4-1 and TRBJ1-6; 10 positions match TRBD1. This CDR3 has 15 amino acids. Germline V gene lookup returns CDR1 MGHRA and CDR2 YSYEKL. Losses at the gene ends were 7 bases for V and 6 bases for J; bases not matched to a gene: 6. CDR3 coding DNA: TGCGCCAGCACCGCGGACAGGGGGTTTAATTCACCCCTCCACTTT. This sequence encodes CASTADRGFNSPLHF.

Here the CDR3 reads CASSWTPGSEKLFF. CDR3 nucleotides: TGTGCCAGCAGCTGGACACCGGGTTCTGAAAAACTGTTTTTT. The J gene is TRBJ1-4, the V gene TRBV5-6; D possibly corresponds to TRBD1 (5 bases). From germline, CDR1 is SGHDT and CDR2 YYEEEE. This CDR3 has 14 amino acids. V lost 3 bases to trimming and J lost 7 bases, with 13 bases between them.

This clone was counted once. This sequence joins TRBV2 and TRBJ2-3; 14 nucleotides line up with TRBD2. J was trimmed by 7 bases and V by 1 base; bases with no gene match: 7. The CDR3 loop spans 17 amino acids. Germline loops: CDR1 SNHLY, CDR2 FYNNEI. The CDR3 region is CASSEGVGTSGSYTQYF. The CDR3 nucleotides read TGTGCCAGCAGTGAAGGAGTTGGGACTAGCGGGAGTTATACGCAGTATTTT.

The genes are TRBV24-1 and TRBJ2-5; 8 bases line up with TRBD2. V was clipped by 3 bases and J by 6 bases; unmatched bases: 2. This CDR3 spans 13 amino acids. Germline values: CDR1 KGHDR, CDR2 SFDVKD. The CDR3 reads CATSDRGGKTQYF. CDR3 coding DNA: TGTGCCACCAGTGATCGGGGGGGAAAGACCCAGTACTTC.

This chain joins TRBV6-5 and TRBJ2-7; a possible D gene is TRBD1 (6 bases). V was trimmed by 6 bases and J by 4 bases, leaving 16 bases between them. The CDR3 totals 14 residues. Germline-derived CDR1 and CDR2 are MNHEY and SVGAGI. CDR3 loop: CASRIDRPLYEQYF. The DNA of the CDR3 is TGTGCCAGCAGGATTGACAGGCCGTTGTACGAGCAGTACTTC.

The V call is TRBV10-3, the J call TRBJ1-1, with D possibly being TRBD1 (5 bases). There are 12 residues in the CDR3. Trimming cost V 6 bases and J 3 bases, with 8 bases left between them. Germline V gene data show CDR1 as ENHRY and CDR2 as SYGVKD. The CDR3 coding sequence is TGTGCCATCAGCCAGACAGACACTGAAGCTTTCTTT. Protein: CAISQTDTEAFF.

The chain recombines TRBV14 with TRBJ2-1; the match to TRBD1 covers 7 bases. With 2 bases clipped from V and 9 bases from J, the junction kept 7 bases outside the gene matches. This CDR3 region has 14 residues. The germline V gene encodes CDR1 SGHDN and CDR2 FVKESK. The CDR3 spells CASSQLTGAGEQFF. The CDR3 DNA reads TGTGCCAGCAGCCAATTAACAGGGGCAGGTGAGCAGTTCTTC.

The rearrangement uses TRBV19 and TRBJ2-5; a possible D gene is TRBD1 (6 bases). The CDR3 length is 13 residues. Trimming shortened V by 5 bases and J by 7 bases, and 14 bases separated the two germline ends. Germline CDR1 and CDR2: LNHDA and SQIVND (reference sequence). The CDR3 reads CASSYRVTMTQYF. The DNA of the CDR3 is TGTGCCAGTAGTTACAGGGTCACCATGACCCAGTACTTC.

The chain employs TRBV7-7 and TRBJ2-1; D is possibly TRBD2 (6 bases). The germline CDR1 and CDR2 sequences are SSHAT and FNYEAQ (reference sequence). The V end lost 3 bases, the J end lost 7 bases, and 16 bases lay between the germline ends. The CDR3 runs 15 residues. The CDR3 region has the DNA TGTGCCAGCAGCTTTGGTCGCGGAGGGCGGAATGAGCAGTTCTTC. Translating it yields CASSFGRGGRNEQFF.

The sample holds one count of this clone. The CDR3 here is CASSPGTGGGYTF. The CDR3 DNA is TGTGCCAGCTCACCGGGGACAGGGGGAGGCTACACCTTC. V usage is TRBV18 and J usage is TRBJ1-2; 11 nucleotides match TRBD1. V dropped 3 bases and J dropped 8; count of bases not matched to a gene: 2. The germline V gene encodes CDR1 KGHSH and CDR2 LQKENI. This CDR3 comprises 13 residues.

V usage is TRBV21-1 and J usage is TRBJ2-1; the table's D call TRBD2 went unverified against the DNA. TRBV21-1 is deemed a pseudogene. The CDR3 totals 17 residues. CDR3: CASSRGVGSGGRDEQFF. The CDR3 bases are TGTGCCAGCAGCAGAGGAGTGGGTAGCGGGGGGAGGGATGAGCAGTTCTTC.

The chain carries TRBV27 and TRBJ2-5, with 7 positions matching TRBD2. Germline assignment: CDR1 MNHEY and CDR2 SMNVEV (reference sequence). V shed 1 base and J 5 bases; nucleotides not matched to a gene: 10. The CDR3 runs to 16 residues. Here the CDR3 reads CASSLLGTKDMETQYF. CDR3 nucleotides: TGTGCCAGCAGTTTATTGGGGACTAAGGATATGGAGACCCAGTACTTC.

The rearrangement joins TRBV6-5 to TRBJ2-1; 7 bases line up with TRBD1. Germline CDR1 MNHEY, CDR2 SVGAGI. This CDR3 region has 14 residues. Germline trimming cut 5 bases from V and 10 bases from J; bases unmatched to any gene: 11. CDR3 DNA sequence: TGTGCCAGCAGTACCCTGGACAGGCTGGGCGAGCAGTTCTTC. Encoded protein: CASSTLDRLGEQFF.

The chain carries TRBV7-3 and TRBJ2-6; a possible D gene is TRBD1 (5 bases). Germline V gene data show CDR1 as SGHTA and CDR2 as FQGTGA. Trimming stripped 0 bases from V and 2 bases from J, with 14 bases between. This CDR3 is built from 18 residues. DNA for the CDR3: TGTGCCAGCAGCTTAACCCCAGGGTTGGGCGCTGGGGCCAACGTCCTGACTTTC. Residues: CASSLTPGLGAGANVLTF.

The rearrangement links TRBV4-1 to TRBJ2-7, with TRBD1 identical over 7 bases. The CDR3 runs to 14 residues. V trimming: 5 bases; J trimming: 5 bases; junction bases outside the gene matches: 9. Looked up from germline, CDR1 is MGHRA and CDR2 is YSYEKL. Here the CDR3 DNA reads TGCGCCAGCAGCTCCGGGACAGAAAGAAACGAGCAGTACTTC. It encodes CASSSGTERNEQYF.

V and J are TRBV11-2 and TRBJ2-1; no clear D gene. In germline, CDR1 is SGHAT, CDR2 FQNNGV. Between the trimmed V and J ends, which lost 5 bases and 10 bases, there was a span of 12 bases. This CDR3 region has 12 residues. CDR3 region: CASSPSIREQFF. The CDR3 coding sequence is TGTGCCAGCAGCCCCTCGATTCGGGAGCAGTTCTTC.

About this clone itself: The sample carries other DNA sequences with the same CDR3. The chain's CDR3 is CASSYYGTGGYEQYF. CDR3 coding DNA: TGTGCCAGCAGTTACTATGGGACAGGGGGCTACGAGCAGTACTTC. This chain joins TRBV6-5 and TRBJ2-7; 11 positions agree with TRBD1. The V and J ends lost 1 base and 3 bases, in that order; junction bases with no gene match: 2. This CDR3 contains 15 residues. Germline V lookup: CDR1 MNHEY, CDR2 SVGAGI.